The 15 T cell receptor beta chains given below trace back to one sample, sequenced in a study of technical replicates of blood from a few donors. TCRdb's table, derived via immunoSEQ multiplex PCR, lists solely in-frame clones and lacks some. The sample has about 50,000 clones, nearly 95% seen once. Sequencing was performed on PBMCs. These receptors came from a human donor in good health. Some clones in this sample may be carry-over from other donors' samples.

The chain is built from TRBV19 and TRBJ1-2, with D tentatively TRBD1 (6 bases). The CDR3 totals 14 residues. V lost 7 bases and J 3 bases, leaving 15 bases between the germline ends. In germline, CDR1 is LNHDA, CDR2 SQIVND (reference sequence). CDR3 loop: CASTDSFWDYGYTF. CDR3 sequence (DNA): TGTGCCAGTACGGACAGTTTCTGGGACTATGGCTACACCTTC.

V gene TRBV7-6 combines with J gene TRBJ2-2, with a weak D call TRBD2 (5 bases). The CDR3 is 15 amino acids. Trimming pared 5 bases from V and 7 bases from J, leaving 17 bases between. Germline V gene lookup returns CDR1 SGHVS and CDR2 FNYEAQ. This chain's CDR3 is CASSPQPGRDGELFF. The CDR3 nucleotides are TGTGCCAGCAGCCCCCAGCCCGGCCGGGACGGGGAGCTGTTTTTT.

The chain links TRBV7-9 to TRBJ1-5, with a weak D call TRBD1 (5 bases). The length of the CDR3 is 15 residues. The germline V and J ends were trimmed by 4 bases and 6 bases, with 16 bases remaining between them. Germline V gene lookup returns CDR1 SEHNR and CDR2 FQNEAQ (reference sequence). As DNA, the CDR3 is TGTGCCAGCAGCTCCGGGGGGGGACTGGTTCAGCCCCAGCATTTT. This sequence encodes CASSSGGGLVQPQHF.

The gene calls are TRBV4-3 and TRBJ2-5; 14 bases are a match to TRBD2. Germline CDR1 reads LGHNA; CDR2 reads YSLEER. V lost 3 bases and J lost 5; bases outside the gene matches: 8. The CDR3 is 17 amino acids. In DNA, the CDR3 is TGCGCCAGCAGCCAGGCGACTAGCGGGGGGGCAGGGGAGACCCAGTACTTC. This sequence encodes CASSQATSGGAGETQYF.

This clone was recorded once. The chain couples TRBV25-1 to TRBJ2-3; TRBD2 matches 9 bases. The CDR3 length is 17 residues. Germline V lookup: CDR1 MGHDK, CDR2 SYGVNS. Unmatched junction bases numbered 7, after V lost 1 base and J lost 2 bases. Here the CDR3 reads CASSESRTSEDTDTQYF. CDR3 nucleotides: TGTGCCAGCAGTGAATCCCGGACTAGCGAAGACACAGATACGCAGTATTTT.

The J gene is TRBJ1-1, the V gene TRBV5-1; D not resolved. V shed 0 bases and J shed 1 base, with 10 bases lying between them. The CDR3 has 15 residues. Germline values: CDR1 SGHRS, CDR2 YFSETQ. The CDR3 coding sequence is TGCGCCAGCAGCTTGGGCTCGGTCGGGAACACTGAAGCTTTCTTT. Residues: CASSLGSVGNTEAFF.

The rearrangement links TRBV30 to TRBJ1-3, with TRBD1 matching over 7 bases. The V gene end was trimmed by 2 bases and the J gene end by 4 bases; junction bases not matched to a gene: 5. The CDR3 contains 14 residues. Germline CDR1 reads GTSNPN; CDR2 reads SVGIG (reference sequence). In nucleotides, the CDR3 is TGTGCCTGGAGTCGAGGGGGCGACGGAAACACCATATATTTT. The encoded protein is CAWSRGGDGNTIYF.

This chain links TRBV5-4 with TRBJ2-1, with 8 bases identical to TRBD1. This CDR3 is built from 15 residues. V was pared by 2 bases and J by 6 bases, with 7 bases of the junction left unmatched. Germline V gene data show CDR1 as SGHNT and CDR2 as YYREEE (reference sequence). CDR3: CASSFLRTGSNEQFF. CDR3 coding DNA: TGTGCCAGCAGCTTCCTGCGGACAGGGTCCAATGAGCAGTTCTTC.

The chain links TRBV6-1 to TRBJ1-1, with D hard to call. CDR3 size: 15 residues. V gave up 1 base and J gave up 1 base, with 10 bases separating them. Germline V gene lookup returns CDR1 MNHNS and CDR2 SASEGT. The CDR3 is CASSEGPRPNTEAFF. The CDR3 nucleotides are TGTGCCAGCAGTGAAGGGCCCAGGCCGAACACTGAAGCTTTCTTT.

J is TRBJ2-3 and V is TRBV7-2, with TRBD2 identical over 10 bases. Germline V gives CDR1 SGHTA, CDR2 FQGNSA. The CDR3 covers 16 residues. The trim removed 5 bases at V and 2 bases at J, leaving 7 bases unmatched. DNA for the CDR3: TGTGCCAGCAGCCCAAGGACTAGCGGATACACAGATACGCAGTATTTT. It specifies CASSPRTSGYTDTQYF.

The chain joins TRBV7-9 to TRBJ1-2, with D possibly TRBD1 on 5 matching bases. This CDR3 is built from 14 residues. The V gene's germline CDR1 is SEHNR and CDR2 FQNEAQ (reference sequence). V lost 8 bases, J lost 2 bases, and 15 bases lay in between. The CDR3 is CASGRGLPNYGYTF. The CDR3 coding sequence is TGTGCCAGCGGACGGGGACTCCCAAACTATGGCTACACCTTC. The complete variable domain, with remaining parts taken from reference TRBV7-9 and TRBJ1-2, reads DTGVSQNPRHKITKRGQNVTFRCDPISEHNRLYWYRQTLGQGPEFLTYFQNEAQLEKSRLLSDRFSAERPKGSFSTLEIQRTEQGDSAMYLCASGRGLPNYGYTFGSGTRLTVV.

In this sample, this clone turned up once. The J gene is TRBJ2-1, the V gene TRBV4-3, with 8 bases identical to TRBD1. The CDR3 sequence is 14 residues long. Trimming took 4 bases from V and 7 from J; bases not matched to a gene: 6. Looked up from germline, CDR1 is LGHNA and CDR2 is YSLEER. CDR3 DNA sequence: TGCGCCAGCAGCCCGGGACAGGTGTCTAATGAGCAGTTCTTC. Translating gives CASSPGQVSNEQFF.

CDR3 protein: CASSITRQGGYYGYTF. The DNA for the CDR3 is TGTGCCAGTAGTATCACCAGACAGGGTGGTTACTATGGCTACACCTTC. The genes are TRBV19 and TRBJ1-2; 7 positions agree with TRBD1. With V trimmed by 3 bases and J by 3 bases, 10 bases remained unmatched. CDR1 and CDR2 from the germline V gene are LNHDA and SQIVND (reference sequence). This CDR3 is 16 amino acids long.

The chain carries TRBV27 and TRBJ2-7, with D possibly TRBD2 on 6 matching bases. This CDR3 is built from 14 residues. Deletions cut 2 bases from V and 1 base from J, with 9 bases between. In germline, CDR1 is MNHEY, CDR2 SMNVEV (reference sequence). The CDR3 sequence: CASSLEAGSYEQYF. The CDR3 DNA reads as TGTGCCAGCAGTTTAGAGGCGGGATCCTACGAGCAGTACTTC.

This clone is a singleton in its sample. V gene TRBV4-2 combines with J gene TRBJ2-7, with D tentatively TRBD1 (6 bases). Germline V gene data show CDR1 as LGHNA and CDR2 as YNFKEQ. Trimming removed 3 bases from V and 2 bases from J, with 14 bases in between. The CDR3 is made up of 15 amino acids. In nucleotides, the CDR3 is TGTGCCAGCAGCCAGGGGAGCAACAGGGCCTACGAGCAGTACTTC. It encodes CASSQGSNRAYEQYF.